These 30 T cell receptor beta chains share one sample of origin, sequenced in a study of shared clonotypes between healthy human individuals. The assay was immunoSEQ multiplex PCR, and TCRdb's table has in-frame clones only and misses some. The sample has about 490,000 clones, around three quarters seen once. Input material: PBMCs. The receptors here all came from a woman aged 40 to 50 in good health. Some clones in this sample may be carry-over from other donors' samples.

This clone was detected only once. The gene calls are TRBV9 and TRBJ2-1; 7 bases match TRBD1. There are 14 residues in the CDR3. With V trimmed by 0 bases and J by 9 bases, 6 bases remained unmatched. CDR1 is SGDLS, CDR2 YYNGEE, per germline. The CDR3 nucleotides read TGTGCCAGCAGCGTAGAGGGACAGCTGGCTGAGCAGTTCTTC. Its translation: CASSVEGQLAEQFF.

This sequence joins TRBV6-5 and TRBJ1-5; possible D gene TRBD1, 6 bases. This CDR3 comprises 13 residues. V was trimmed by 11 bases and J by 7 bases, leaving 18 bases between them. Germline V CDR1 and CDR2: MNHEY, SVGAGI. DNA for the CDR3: TGTGCCTCGGGAGGGGGGAGGGGACAGCCCCAGCATTTT. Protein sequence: CASGGGRGQPQHF.

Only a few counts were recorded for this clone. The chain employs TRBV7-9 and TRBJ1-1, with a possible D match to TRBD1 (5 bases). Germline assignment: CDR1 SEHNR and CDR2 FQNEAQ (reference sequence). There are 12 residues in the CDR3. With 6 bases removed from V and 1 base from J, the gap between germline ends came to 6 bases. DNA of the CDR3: TGTGCCAGCAGTCAGGGGAACACTGAAGCTTTCTTT. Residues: CASSQGNTEAFF.

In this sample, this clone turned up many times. The CDR3 region has the DNA TGTGCCAGCGGGCGGACAGGAGTCAATCAGCCCCAGCATTTT. Translation gives CASGRTGVNQPQHF. This sequence joins TRBV6-6 and TRBJ1-5, with 7 bases lining up with TRBD1. The CDR3 runs 14 residues. The germline CDR1 and CDR2 sequences are MNHNY and SVGAGI (reference sequence). The J segment lost 3 bases and the V segment lost 8 bases, leaving 7 bases of the junction unmatched.

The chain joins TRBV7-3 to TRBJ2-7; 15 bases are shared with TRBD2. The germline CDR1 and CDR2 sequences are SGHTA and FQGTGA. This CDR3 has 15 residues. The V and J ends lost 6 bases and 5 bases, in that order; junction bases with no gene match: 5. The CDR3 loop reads CASSRGTSGRNEQYF. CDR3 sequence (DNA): TGTGCCAGCAGTCGCGGGACTAGCGGGAGGAACGAGCAGTACTTC.

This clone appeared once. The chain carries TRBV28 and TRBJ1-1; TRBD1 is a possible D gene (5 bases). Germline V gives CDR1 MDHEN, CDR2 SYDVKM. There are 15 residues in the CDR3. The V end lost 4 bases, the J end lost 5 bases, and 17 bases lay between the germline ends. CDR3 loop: CASSSPWGKRTEAFF. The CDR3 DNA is TGTGCCAGCAGTTCCCCATGGGGGAAGAGGACTGAAGCTTTCTTT.

CDR3 in amino acids: CASSLDRVQPQHF. The CDR3 DNA reads TGTGCCAGTAGTCTCGACAGGGTCCAGCCCCAGCATTTT. This chain links TRBV19 with TRBJ1-5; TRBD1 matches 7 bases. There are 13 residues in the CDR3. The trim removed 5 bases at V and 7 bases at J, leaving 5 bases unmatched. CDR1 and CDR2 from the germline V gene are LNHDA and SQIVND (reference sequence).

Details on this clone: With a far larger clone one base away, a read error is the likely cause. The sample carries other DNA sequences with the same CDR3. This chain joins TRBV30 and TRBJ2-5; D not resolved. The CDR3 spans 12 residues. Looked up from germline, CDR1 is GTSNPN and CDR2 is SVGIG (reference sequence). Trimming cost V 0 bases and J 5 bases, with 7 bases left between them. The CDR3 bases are TGTGCCTGGAGTGTACAGCAGGAGACCCAGTACTTC. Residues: CAWSVQQETQYF.

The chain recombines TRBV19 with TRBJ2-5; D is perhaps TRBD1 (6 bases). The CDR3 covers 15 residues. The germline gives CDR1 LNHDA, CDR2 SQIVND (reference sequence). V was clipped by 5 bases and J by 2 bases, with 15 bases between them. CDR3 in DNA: TGTGCCAGTAGTGCCCGTCAGGGGCGACAAGAGACCCAGTACTTC. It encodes CASSARQGRQETQYF.

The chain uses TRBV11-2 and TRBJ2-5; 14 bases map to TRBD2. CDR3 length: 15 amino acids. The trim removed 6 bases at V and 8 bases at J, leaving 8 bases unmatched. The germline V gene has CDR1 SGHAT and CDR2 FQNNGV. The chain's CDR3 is CASSIAGLAGDTQYF. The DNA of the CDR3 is TGTGCCAGCAGTATCGCGGGACTAGCGGGAGACACCCAGTACTTC.

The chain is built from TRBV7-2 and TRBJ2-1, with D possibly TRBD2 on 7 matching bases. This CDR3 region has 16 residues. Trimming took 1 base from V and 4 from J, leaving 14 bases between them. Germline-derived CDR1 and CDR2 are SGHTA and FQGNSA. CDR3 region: CASSLVGRGPYNEQFF. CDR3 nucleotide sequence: TGTGCCAGCAGCTTAGTGGGGCGGGGGCCTTACAATGAGCAGTTCTTC.

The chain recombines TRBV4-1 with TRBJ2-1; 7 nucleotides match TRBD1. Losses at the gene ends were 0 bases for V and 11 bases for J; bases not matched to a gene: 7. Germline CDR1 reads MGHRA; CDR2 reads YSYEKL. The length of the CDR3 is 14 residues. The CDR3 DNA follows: TGCGCCAGCAGCCAAGATGATTGGACAGGCAAGCAGTTCTTC. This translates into CASSQDDWTGKQFF.

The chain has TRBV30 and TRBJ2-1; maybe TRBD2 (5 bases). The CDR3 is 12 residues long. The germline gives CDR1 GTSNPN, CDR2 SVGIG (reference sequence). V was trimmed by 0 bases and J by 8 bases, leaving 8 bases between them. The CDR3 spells CAWSVGADEQFF. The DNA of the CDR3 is TGTGCCTGGAGTGTAGGAGCGGATGAGCAGTTCTTC.

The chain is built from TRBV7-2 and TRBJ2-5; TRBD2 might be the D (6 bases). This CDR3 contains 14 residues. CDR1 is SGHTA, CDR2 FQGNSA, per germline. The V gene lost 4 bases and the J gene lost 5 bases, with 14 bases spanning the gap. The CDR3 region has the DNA TGTGCCAGCAGCTACGGGCGGGACTGGGAGACCCAGTACTTC. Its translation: CASSYGRDWETQYF.

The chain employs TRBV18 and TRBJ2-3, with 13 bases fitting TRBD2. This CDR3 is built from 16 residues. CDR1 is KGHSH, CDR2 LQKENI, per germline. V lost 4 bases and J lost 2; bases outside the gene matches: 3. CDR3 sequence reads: CASSQTSGRVTDTQYF. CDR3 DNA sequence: TGTGCCAGCTCACAAACTAGCGGGAGGGTCACAGATACGCAGTATTTT.

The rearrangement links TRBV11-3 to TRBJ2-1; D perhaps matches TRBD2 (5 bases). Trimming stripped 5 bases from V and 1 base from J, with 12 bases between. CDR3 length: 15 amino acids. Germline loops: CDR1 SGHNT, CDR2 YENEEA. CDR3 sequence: CASSATRASYNEQFF. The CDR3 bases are TGTGCCAGCAGCGCCACTAGGGCATCCTACAATGAGCAGTTCTTC.

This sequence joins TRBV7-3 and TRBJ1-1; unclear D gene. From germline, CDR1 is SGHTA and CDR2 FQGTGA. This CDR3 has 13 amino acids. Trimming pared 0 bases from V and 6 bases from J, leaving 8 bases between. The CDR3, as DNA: TGTGCCAGCAGCTTAACCGAGGGATCTGAAGCTTTCTTT. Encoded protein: CASSLTEGSEAFF.

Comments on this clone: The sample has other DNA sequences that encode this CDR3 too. The CDR3 reads CASSQDRGPYNEQFF. The CDR3 nucleotides read TGCGCCAGCAGCCAAGATCGGGGGCCCTACAATGAGCAGTTCTTC. The chain employs TRBV4-1 and TRBJ2-1; tentatively, D is TRBD1 or TRBD2 (6 bases each). Germline-derived CDR1 and CDR2 are MGHRA and YSYEKL. Trimming shortened V by 0 bases and J by 2 bases, and 8 bases separated the two germline ends. This CDR3 is built from 15 residues.

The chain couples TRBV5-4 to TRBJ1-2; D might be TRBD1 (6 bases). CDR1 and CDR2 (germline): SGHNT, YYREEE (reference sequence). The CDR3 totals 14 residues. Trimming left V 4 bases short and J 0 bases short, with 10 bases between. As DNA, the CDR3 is TGTGCCAGCAGCCCGGACAGCTCTAACTATGGCTACACCTTC. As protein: CASSPDSSNYGYTF.

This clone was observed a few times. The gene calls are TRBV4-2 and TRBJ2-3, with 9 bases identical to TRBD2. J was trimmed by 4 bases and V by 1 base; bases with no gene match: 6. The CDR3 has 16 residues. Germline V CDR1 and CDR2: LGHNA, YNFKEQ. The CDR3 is CASSQVRAGGSDTQYF. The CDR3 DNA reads TGTGCCAGCAGCCAAGTACGAGCGGGAGGTTCAGATACGCAGTATTTT.

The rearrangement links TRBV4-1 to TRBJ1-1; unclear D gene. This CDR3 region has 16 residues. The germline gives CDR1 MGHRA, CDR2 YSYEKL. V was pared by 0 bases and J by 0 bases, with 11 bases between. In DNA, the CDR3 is TGCGCCAGCAGCCAAGAGGCCGTTATAATGAACACTGAAGCTTTCTTT. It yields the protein CASSQEAVIMNTEAFF.

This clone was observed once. CDR3 sequence (DNA): TGTGCCAGCTCACCAAGTGATAGCACAGATACGCAGTATTTT. Its translation: CASSPSDSTDTQYF. The gene calls are TRBV18 and TRBJ2-3; D is ambiguous. The CDR3 covers 14 residues. Trimming cost V 2 bases and J 0 bases, with 6 bases left between them. The germline gives CDR1 KGHSH, CDR2 LQKENI.

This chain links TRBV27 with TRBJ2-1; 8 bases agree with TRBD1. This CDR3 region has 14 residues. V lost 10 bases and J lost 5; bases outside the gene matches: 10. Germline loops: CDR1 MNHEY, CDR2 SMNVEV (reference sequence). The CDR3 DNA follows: TGTGCCACCCACCGGGACAGGTCCAACAATGAGCAGTTCTTC. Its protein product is CATHRDRSNNEQFF.

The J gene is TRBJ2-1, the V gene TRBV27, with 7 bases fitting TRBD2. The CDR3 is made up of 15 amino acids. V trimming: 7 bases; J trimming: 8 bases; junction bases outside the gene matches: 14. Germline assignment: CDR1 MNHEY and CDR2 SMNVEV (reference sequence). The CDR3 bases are TGTGCCAGCAACCGCGGGGCGGGAGCTAGGCATGAGCAGTTCTTC. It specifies CASNRGAGARHEQFF.

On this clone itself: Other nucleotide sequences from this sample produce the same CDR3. The CDR3 DNA reads TGCAGCGCGCTGGGACTAGCGGGAGAGACCCAGTACTTC. As protein: CSALGLAGETQYF. The rearrangement links TRBV29-1 to TRBJ2-5; 12 bases match TRBD2. The germline CDR1 and CDR2 sequences are SQVTM and ANQGSEA. Trimming cost V 7 bases and J 4 bases; bases outside gene matches: 4. The CDR3 totals 13 residues. Variable domain in full (rest from reference TRBV29-1 and TRBJ2-5): SAVISQKPSRDICQRGTSLTIQCQVDSQVTMMFWYRQQPGQSLTLIATANQGSEATYESGFVIDKFPISRPNLTFSTLTVSNMSPEDSSIYLCSALGLAGETQYFGPGTRLLVL.

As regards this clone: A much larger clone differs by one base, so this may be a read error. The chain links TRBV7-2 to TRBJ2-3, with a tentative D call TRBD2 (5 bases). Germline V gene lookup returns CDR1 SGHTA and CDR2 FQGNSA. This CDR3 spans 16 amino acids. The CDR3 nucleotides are TGTGCCAGCAGCTTAGACCCGAGTAGCGTCACAGATATGCAGTATTTT. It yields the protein CASSLDPSSVTDMQYF.

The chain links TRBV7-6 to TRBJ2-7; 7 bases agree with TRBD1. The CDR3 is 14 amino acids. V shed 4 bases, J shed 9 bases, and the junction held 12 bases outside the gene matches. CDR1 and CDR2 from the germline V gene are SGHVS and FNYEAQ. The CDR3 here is CASSSRRDSLGQYF. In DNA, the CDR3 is TGTGCCAGCAGCTCCCGCCGGGACAGTCTAGGGCAGTACTTC.

CDR3 sequence (DNA): TGTGCCAGCAGCTTTAATCGGACATACGAAAAAGAGACCCAGTACTTC. It is translated as CASSFNRTYEKETQYF. The genes are TRBV5-6 and TRBJ2-5; weak D call: TRBD1 (5 bases). CDR1 is SGHDT, CDR2 YYEEEE, per germline. The V end lost 2 bases, the J end lost 3 bases, and 17 bases lay between the germline ends. This CDR3 region has 16 residues.

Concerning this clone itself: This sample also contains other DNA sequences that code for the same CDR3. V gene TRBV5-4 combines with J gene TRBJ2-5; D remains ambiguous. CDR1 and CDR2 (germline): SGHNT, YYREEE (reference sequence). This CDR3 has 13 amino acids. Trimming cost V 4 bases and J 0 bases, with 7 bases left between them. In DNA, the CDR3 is TGTGCCAGCAGCGGCGAGTACCAAGAGACCCAGTACTTC. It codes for CASSGEYQETQYF.

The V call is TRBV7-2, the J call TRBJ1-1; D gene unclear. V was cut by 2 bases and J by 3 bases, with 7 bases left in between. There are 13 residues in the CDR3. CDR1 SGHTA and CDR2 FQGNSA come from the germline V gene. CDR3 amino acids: CASSLQVYTEAFF. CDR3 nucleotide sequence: TGTGCCAGCAGCTTACAGGTTTACACTGAAGCTTTCTTT.